This T cell receptor beta chain comes out of a study of cytomegalovirus exposure and HLA in healthy donors. Notes on the study in general: The study listed approximately 170 cytomegalovirus-associated TCR beta chains.

This CDR3 spans 16 amino acids. Germline lookup yields CDR1 LGHNT and CDR2 FRNRAP. Trimming left V 7 bases short and J 0 bases short, with 16 bases between. Some clones are missing from TCRdb's copy, which holds only in-frame ones; the method was immunoSEQ multiplex PCR. The table includes about 49,000 clones, 94% detected once. Comment on this clone: As yet, its antigen is unknown.

The sequencing input was PBMCs. V and J are TRBV12-5 and TRBJ2-1; the D gene is possibly TRBD2 (5 bases). The receptor comes from a woman in her late teens or twenties in good health and CMV-seropositive. The CDR3 is CASAPYSVSSYNEQFF. CDR3 nucleotide sequence: TGTGCTAGTGCCCCTTATAGCGTAAGCTCCTACAATGAGCAGTTCTTC.